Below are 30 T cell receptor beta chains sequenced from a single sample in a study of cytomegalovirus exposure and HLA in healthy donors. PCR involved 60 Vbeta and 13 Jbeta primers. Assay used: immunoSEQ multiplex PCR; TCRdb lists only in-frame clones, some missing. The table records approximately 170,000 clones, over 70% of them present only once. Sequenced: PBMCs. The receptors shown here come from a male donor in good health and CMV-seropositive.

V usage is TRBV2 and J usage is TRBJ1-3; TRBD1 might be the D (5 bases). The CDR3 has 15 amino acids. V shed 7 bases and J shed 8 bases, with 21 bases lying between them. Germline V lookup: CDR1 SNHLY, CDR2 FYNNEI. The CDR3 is CASKFEGLTGDTIYF. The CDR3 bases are TGTGCCAGCAAATTCGAGGGACTCACCGGGGACACCATATATTTT.

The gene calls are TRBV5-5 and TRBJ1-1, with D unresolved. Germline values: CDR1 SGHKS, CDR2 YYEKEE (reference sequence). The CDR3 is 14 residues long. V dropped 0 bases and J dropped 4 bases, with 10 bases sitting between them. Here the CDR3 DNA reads TGTGCCAGCAGCTTGGGGGCGGGTTTCACTGAAGCTTTCTTT. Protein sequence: CASSLGAGFTEAFF.

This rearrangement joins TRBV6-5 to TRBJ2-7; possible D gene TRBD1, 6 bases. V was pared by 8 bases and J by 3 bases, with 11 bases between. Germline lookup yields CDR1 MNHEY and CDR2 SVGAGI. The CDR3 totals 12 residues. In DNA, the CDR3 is TGTGCCAGCCGCGGCAGGGGCTACGAGCAGTACTTC. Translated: CASRGRGYEQYF.

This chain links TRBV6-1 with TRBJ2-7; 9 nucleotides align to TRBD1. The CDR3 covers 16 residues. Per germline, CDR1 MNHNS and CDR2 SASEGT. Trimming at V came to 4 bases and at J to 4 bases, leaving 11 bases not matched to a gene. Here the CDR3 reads CASSAVDRGFYYEQYF. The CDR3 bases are TGTGCCAGCAGTGCCGTTGACAGGGGGTTTTATTACGAGCAGTACTTC.

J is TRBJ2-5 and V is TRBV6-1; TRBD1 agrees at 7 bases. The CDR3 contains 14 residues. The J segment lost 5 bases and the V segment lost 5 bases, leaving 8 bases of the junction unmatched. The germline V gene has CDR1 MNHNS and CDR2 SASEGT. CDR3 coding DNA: TGTGCCAGCAGTTATATGACAGGGCAGGAGACCCAGTACTTC. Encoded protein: CASSYMTGQETQYF.

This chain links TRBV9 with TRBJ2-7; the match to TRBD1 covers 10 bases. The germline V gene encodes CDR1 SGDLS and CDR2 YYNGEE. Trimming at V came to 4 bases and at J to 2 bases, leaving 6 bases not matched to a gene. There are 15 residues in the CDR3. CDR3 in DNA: TGTGCCAGCAGCCAAGGGACAGGGGAGACCTACGAGCAGTACTTC. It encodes CASSQGTGETYEQYF.

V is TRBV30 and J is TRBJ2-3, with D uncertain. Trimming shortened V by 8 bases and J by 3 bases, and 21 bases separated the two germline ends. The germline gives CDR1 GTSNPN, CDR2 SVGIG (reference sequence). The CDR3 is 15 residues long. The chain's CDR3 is CAEARSGSRTDTQYF. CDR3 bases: TGTGCCGAAGCGCGGAGTGGTTCTCGGACAGATACGCAGTATTTT.

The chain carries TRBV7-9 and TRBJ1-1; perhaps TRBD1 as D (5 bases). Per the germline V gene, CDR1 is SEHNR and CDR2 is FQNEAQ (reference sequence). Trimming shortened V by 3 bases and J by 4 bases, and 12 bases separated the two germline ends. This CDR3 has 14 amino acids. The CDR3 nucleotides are TGTGCCAGCAGCTTCGGAGGGGTTGGCACTGAAGCTTTCTTT. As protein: CASSFGGVGTEAFF.

DNA for the CDR3: TGTGCCAGCCGCGGACTTTTCTCCTACAATGAGCAGTTCTTC. This sequence encodes CASRGLFSYNEQFF. The J gene is TRBJ2-1, the V gene TRBV27, with D perhaps TRBD2 (5 bases). CDR3 length: 14 residues. Trimming stripped 8 bases from V and 0 bases from J, with 11 bases between. CDR1 is MNHEY and CDR2 is SMNVEV in the germline V gene (reference sequence).

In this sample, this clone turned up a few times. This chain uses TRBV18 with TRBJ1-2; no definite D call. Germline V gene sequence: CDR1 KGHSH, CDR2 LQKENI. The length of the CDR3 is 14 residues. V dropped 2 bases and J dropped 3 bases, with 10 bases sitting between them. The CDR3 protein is CASSPSSTDYGYTF. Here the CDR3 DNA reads TGTGCCAGCTCACCATCGTCCACAGACTATGGCTACACCTTC.

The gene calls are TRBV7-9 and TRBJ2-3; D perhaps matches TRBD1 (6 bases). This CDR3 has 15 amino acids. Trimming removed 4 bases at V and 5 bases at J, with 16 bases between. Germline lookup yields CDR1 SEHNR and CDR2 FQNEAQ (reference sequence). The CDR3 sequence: CASSSGHEIVDTQYF. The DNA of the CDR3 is TGTGCCAGCAGCTCGGGACACGAAATAGTAGATACGCAGTATTTT.

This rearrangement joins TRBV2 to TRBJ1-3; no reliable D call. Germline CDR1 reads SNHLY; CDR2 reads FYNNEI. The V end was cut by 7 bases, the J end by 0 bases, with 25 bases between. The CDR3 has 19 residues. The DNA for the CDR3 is TGTGCCAGCACCGAATCGGGGTTCCAGGACCTCCTCTCTGGAAACACCATATATTTT. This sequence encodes CASTESGFQDLLSGNTIYF.

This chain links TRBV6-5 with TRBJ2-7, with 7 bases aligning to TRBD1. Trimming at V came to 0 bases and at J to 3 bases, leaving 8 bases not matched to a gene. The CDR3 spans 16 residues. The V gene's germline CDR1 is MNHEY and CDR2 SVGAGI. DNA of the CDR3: TGTGCCAGCAGTTACTCGAGCTGGACAGGAGACTACGAGCAGTACTTC. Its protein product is CASSYSSWTGDYEQYF.

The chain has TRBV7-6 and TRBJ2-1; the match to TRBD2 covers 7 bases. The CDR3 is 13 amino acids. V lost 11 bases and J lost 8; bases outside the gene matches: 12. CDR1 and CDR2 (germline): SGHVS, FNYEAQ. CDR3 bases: TGTGCCCGCCTGGAACTAGCGCTACATGAGCAGTTCTTC. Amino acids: CARLELALHEQFF.

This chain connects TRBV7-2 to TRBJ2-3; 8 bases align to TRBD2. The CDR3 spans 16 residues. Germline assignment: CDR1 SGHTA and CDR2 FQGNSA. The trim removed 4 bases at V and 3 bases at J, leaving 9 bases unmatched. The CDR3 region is CASSSFSGVGTDTQYF. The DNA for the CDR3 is TGTGCCAGCAGCTCTTTTAGCGGGGTTGGGACAGATACGCAGTATTTT.

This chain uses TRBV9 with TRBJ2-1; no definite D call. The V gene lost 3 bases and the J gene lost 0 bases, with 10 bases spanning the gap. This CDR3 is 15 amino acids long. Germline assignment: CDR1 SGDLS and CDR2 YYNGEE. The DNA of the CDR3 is TGTGCCAGCAGCGGCGGTCTAAACTCCTACAATGAGCAGTTCTTC. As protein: CASSGGLNSYNEQFF.

CDR3: CASSFTGPPDTQYF. The CDR3 coding sequence is TGTGCCAGCAGCTTCACAGGGCCACCAGATACGCAGTATTTT. The chain couples TRBV7-9 to TRBJ2-3, with a tentative D call TRBD1 (6 bases). The CDR3 covers 14 residues. V was shortened by 3 bases and J by 4 bases, with 11 bases between the two germline ends. Germline V CDR1 and CDR2: SEHNR, FQNEAQ (reference sequence). The entire variable domain, with the rest obtained from reference TRBV7-9 and TRBJ2-3, is as follows: DTGVSQNPRHKITKRGQNVTFRCDPISEHNRLYWYRQTLGQGPEFLTYFQNEAQLEKSRLLSDRFSAERPKGSFSTLEIQRTEQGDSAMYLCASSFTGPPDTQYFGPGTRLTVL.

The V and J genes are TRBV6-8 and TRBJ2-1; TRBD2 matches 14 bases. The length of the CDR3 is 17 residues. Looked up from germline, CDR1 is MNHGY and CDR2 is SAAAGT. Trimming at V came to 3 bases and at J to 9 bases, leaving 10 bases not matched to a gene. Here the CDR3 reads CASSYRTSGGSGGEQFF. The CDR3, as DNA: TGTGCCAGCAGTTATCGGACTAGCGGGGGGAGTGGGGGTGAGCAGTTCTTC.

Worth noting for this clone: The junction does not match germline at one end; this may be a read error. The CDR3 coding sequence is TGTTCCAGCAGCCCCCAGGGGACGAAAGCCTACGAGCAGTACTTC. Its translation: CSSSPQGTKAYEQYF. This chain uses TRBV7-9 with TRBJ2-7, with a weak D call TRBD1 (6 bases). This CDR3 contains 15 residues. Looked up from germline, CDR1 is SEHNR and CDR2 is FQNEAQ (reference sequence).

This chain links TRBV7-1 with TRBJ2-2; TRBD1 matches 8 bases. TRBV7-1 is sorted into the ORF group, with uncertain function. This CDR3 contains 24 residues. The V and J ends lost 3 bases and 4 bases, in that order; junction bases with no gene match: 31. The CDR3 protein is CASSSDRGGPSEGCTPGGTGELFF. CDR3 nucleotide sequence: TGTGCCAGCAGCTCCGACAGGGGAGGTCCCTCCGAGGGGTGCACACCCGGGGGCACCGGGGAGCTGTTTTTT.

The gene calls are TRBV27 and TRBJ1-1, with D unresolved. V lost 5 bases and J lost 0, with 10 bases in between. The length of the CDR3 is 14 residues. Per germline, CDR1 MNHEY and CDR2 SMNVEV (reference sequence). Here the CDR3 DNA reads TGTGCCAGCAGTCTGTTGAACATGAACACTGAAGCTTTCTTT. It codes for CASSLLNMNTEAFF.

CDR3 region: CASRQGLANTEAFF. CDR3 in DNA: TGCGCCAGCAGACAGGGATTGGCGAACACTGAAGCTTTCTTT. The chain carries TRBV10-2 and TRBJ1-1; possibly TRBD1 for D (6 bases). V dropped 6 bases and J dropped 1 base, with 12 bases sitting between them. CDR1 is WSHSY and CDR2 is SAAADI in the germline V gene. There are 14 residues in the CDR3.

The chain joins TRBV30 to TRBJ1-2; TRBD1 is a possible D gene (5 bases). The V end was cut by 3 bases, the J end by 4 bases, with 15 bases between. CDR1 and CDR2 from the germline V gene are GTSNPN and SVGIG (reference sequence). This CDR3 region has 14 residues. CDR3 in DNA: TGTGCCTGGAGCCAAGGGAGGGGTTCCTATGGCTACACCTTC. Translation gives CAWSQGRGSYGYTF.

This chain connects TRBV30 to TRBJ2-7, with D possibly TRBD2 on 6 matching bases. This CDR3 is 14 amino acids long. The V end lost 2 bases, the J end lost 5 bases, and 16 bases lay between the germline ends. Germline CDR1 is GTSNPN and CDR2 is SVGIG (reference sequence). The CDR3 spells CAWSLTGVLDEQYF. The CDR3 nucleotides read TGTGCCTGGAGTCTCACGGGGGTCCTAGACGAGCAGTACTTC. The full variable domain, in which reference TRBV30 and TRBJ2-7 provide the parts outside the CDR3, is SQTIHQWPATLVQPVGSPLSLECTVEGTSNPNLYWYRQAAGRGLQLLFYSVGIGQISSEVPQNLSASRPQDRQFILSSKKLLLSDSGFYLCAWSLTGVLDEQYFGPGTRLTVT.

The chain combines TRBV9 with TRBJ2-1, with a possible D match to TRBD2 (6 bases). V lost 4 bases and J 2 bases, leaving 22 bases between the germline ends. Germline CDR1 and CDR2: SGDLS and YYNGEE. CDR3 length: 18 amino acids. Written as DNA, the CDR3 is TGTGCCAGCAGCCCAAGCAATGTGGGTAGCGGAACCTACAATGAGCAGTTCTTC. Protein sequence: CASSPSNVGSGTYNEQFF.

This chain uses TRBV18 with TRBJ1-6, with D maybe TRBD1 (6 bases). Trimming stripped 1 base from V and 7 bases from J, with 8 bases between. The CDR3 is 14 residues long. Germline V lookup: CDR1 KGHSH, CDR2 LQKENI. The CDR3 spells CASSPRDTNSPLHF. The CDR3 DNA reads TGTGCCAGCTCACCACGGGACACAAATTCACCCCTCCACTTT.

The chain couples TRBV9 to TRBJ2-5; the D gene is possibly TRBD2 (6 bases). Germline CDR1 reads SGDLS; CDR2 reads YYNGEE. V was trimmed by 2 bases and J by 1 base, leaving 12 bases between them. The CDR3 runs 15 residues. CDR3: CASSVGGTPQETQYF. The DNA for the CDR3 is TGTGCCAGCAGCGTTGGTGGGACTCCCCAAGAGACCCAGTACTTC.

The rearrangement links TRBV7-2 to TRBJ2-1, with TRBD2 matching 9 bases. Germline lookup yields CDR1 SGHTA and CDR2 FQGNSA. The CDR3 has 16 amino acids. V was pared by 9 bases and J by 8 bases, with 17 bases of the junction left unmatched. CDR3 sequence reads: CASPQSAGGPLDEQFF. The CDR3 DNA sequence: TGTGCCAGTCCACAGAGTGCGGGGGGGCCCCTGGATGAGCAGTTCTTC.

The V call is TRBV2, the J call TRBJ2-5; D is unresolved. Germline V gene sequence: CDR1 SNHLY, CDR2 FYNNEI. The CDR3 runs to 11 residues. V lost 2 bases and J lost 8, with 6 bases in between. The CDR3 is CASSETLTQYF. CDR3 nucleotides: TGTGCCAGCAGTGAAACTCTTACCCAGTACTTC.

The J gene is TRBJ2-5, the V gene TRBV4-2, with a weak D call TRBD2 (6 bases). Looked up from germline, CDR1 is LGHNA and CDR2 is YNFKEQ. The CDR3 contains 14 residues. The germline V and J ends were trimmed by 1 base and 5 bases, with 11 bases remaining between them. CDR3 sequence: CASSQGGGRETQYF. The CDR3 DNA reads TGTGCCAGCAGCCAAGGTGGGGGGAGGGAGACCCAGTACTTC.